This TCR beta chain was identified in a study of shared clonotypes between healthy human individuals. Study results and caveats: Against clonotypes common to all four donors, non-shared ones had lower generation probabilities. The diversity represented, both genetic and in exposure history, was limited by few donors. Relative to memory subsets, naive subsets generally showed larger estimated richness.

Sequencing was performed with immunoSEQ multiplex PCR; in TCRdb, only in-frame clones are kept and a portion is missing. The data hold some 790,000 clones, with about two thirds observed a single time. A remark on this clone: Its antigen is not known. Other nucleotide sequences from this sample produce the same CDR3.

V was cut by 3 bases and J by 1 base, with 6 bases left in between. The CDR3 is 13 amino acids. The V gene's germline CDR1 is SGHRS and CDR2 YFSETQ. A CD45RA-negative memory subset and a CD45RA+ naive subset were separated from the CD4+ cells. V usage is TRBV5-1 and J usage is TRBJ2-3; D not resolved. Specimen: memory CD4+ T cells sorted from blood. The subset: CD45RA-negative fraction. The clonotype originates from a woman aged 25-40 years in good health. DNA for the CDR3: TGCGCCAGCAGCTCCGGTGGCACAGATACGCAGTATTTT. This translates into CASSSGGTDTQYF.